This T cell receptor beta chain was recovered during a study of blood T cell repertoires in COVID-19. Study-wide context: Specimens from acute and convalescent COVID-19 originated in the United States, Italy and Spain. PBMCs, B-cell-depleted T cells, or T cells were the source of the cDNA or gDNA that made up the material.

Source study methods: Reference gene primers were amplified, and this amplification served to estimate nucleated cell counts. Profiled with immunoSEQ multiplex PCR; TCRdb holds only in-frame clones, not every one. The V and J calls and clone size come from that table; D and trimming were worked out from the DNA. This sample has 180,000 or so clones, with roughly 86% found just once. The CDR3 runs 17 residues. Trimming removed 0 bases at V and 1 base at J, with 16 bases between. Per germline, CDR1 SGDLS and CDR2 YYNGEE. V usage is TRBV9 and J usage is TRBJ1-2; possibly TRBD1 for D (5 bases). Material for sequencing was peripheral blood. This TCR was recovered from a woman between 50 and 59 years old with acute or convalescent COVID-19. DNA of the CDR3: TGTGCCAGCAGCGTAGAGGCGGGGGGAAGTCATAACTATGGCTACACCTTC. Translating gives CASSVEAGGSHNYGYTF. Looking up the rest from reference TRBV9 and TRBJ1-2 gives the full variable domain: DSGVTQTPKHLITATGQRVTLRCSPRSGDLSVYWYQQSLDQGLQFLIQYYNGEERAKGNILERFSAQQFPDLHSELNLSSLELGDSALYFCASSVEAGGSHNYGYTFGSGTRLTVV.